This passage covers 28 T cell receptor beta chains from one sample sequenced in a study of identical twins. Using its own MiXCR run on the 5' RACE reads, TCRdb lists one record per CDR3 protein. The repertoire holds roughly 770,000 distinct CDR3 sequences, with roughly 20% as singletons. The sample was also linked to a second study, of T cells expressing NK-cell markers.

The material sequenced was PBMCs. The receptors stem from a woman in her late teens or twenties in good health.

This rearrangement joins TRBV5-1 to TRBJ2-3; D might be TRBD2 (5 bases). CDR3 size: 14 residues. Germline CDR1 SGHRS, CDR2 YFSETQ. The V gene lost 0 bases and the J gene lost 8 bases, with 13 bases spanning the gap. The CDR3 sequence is CASSLGGETGTQYF. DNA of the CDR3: TGCGCCAGCAGCTTGGGTGGGGAGACGGGTACGCAGTATTTT.

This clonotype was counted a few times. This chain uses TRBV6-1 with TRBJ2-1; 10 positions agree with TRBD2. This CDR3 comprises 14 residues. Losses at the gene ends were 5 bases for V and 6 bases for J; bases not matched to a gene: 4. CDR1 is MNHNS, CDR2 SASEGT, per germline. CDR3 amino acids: CASSLAGALNEQFF. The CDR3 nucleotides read TGTGCCAGCAGTCTAGCGGGGGCCCTCAATGAGCAGTTCTTC.

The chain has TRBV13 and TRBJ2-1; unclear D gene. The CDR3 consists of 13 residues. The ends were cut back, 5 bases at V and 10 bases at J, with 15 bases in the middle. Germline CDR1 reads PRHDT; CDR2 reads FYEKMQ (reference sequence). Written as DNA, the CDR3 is TGTGCCAGCAGCCAAGGACCCCTTCAGGAGCAGTTCTTC. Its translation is CASSQGPLQEQFF. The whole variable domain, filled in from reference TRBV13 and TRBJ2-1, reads AAGVIQSPRHLIKEKRETATLKCYPIPRHDTVYWYQQGPGQDPQFLISFYEKMQSDKGSIPDRFSAQQFSDYHSELNMSSLELGDSALYFCASSQGPLQEQFFGPGTRLTVL.

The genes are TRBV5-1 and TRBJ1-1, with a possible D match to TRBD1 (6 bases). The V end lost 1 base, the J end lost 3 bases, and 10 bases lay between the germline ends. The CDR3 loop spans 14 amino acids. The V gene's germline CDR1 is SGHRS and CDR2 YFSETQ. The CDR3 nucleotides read TGCGCCAGCAGCTTGAACAGGGCTGACACTGAAGCTTTCTTT. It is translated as CASSLNRADTEAFF.

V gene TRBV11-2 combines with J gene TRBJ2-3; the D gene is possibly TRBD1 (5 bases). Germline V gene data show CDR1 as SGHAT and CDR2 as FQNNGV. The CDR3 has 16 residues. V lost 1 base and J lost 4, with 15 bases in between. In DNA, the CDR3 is TGTGCCAGCAGCTTAGTTACGGGTCGGACACCAGATACGCAGTATTTT. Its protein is CASSLVTGRTPDTQYF.

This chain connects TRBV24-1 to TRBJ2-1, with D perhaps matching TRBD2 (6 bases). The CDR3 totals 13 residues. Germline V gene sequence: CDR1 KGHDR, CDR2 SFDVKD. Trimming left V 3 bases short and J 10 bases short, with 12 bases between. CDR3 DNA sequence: TGTGCCACCAGTGATCCTCGGGGGACCGAGCAGTTCTTC. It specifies CATSDPRGTEQFF.

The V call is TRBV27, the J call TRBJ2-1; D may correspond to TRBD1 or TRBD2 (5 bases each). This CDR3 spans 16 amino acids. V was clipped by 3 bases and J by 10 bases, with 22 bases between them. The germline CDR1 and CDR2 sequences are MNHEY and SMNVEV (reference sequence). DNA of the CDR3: TGTGCCAGCAGTTTCCTGGGACCGGTAGGATCCCTCGAGCAGTTCTTC. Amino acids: CASSFLGPVGSLEQFF.

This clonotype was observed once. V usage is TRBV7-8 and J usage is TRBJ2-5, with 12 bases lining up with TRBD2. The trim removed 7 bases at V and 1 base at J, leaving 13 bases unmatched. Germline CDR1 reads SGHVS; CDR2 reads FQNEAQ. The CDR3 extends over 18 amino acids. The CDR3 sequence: CASNPKRGLAGPQETQYF. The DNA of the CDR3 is TGTGCCAGCAACCCCAAACGGGGACTAGCGGGTCCCCAAGAGACCCAGTACTTC.

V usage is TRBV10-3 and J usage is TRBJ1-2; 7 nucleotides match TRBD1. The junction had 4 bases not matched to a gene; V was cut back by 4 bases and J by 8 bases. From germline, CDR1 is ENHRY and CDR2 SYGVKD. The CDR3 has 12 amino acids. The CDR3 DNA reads TGTGCCATCAGTGGACAGGGCCTCGGCTACACCTTC. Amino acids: CAISGQGLGYTF.

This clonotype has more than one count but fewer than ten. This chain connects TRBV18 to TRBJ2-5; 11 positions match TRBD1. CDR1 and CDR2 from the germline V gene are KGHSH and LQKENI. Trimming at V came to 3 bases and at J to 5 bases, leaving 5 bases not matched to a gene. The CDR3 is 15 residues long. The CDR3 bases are TGTGCCAGCTCACCGGACAGGGGGCGAGGGGAGACCCAGTACTTC. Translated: CASSPDRGRGETQYF.

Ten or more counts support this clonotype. CDR3 in DNA: TGTGCCAGCAGCCCCGGGTCCACAACTAATGAAAAACTGTTTTTT. This encodes CASSPGSTTNEKLFF. The chain couples TRBV7-9 to TRBJ1-4, with unresolved D. V lost 5 bases to trimming and J lost 0 bases, with 10 bases between them. There are 15 residues in the CDR3. The V gene's germline CDR1 is SEHNR and CDR2 FQNEAQ (reference sequence).

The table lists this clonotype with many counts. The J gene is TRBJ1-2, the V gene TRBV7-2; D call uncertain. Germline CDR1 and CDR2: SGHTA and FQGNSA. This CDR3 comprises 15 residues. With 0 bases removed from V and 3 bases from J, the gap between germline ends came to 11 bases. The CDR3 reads CASSLAPGRHYGYTF. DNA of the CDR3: TGTGCCAGCAGCTTAGCCCCGGGCCGGCACTATGGCTACACCTTC.

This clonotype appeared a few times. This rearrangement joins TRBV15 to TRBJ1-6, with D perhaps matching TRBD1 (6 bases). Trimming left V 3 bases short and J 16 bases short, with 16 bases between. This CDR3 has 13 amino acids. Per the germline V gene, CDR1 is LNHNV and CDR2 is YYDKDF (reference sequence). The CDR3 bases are TGTGCCACCAGCAGTCCAAGCCGGGACATACTCCACTTT. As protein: CATSSPSRDILHF.

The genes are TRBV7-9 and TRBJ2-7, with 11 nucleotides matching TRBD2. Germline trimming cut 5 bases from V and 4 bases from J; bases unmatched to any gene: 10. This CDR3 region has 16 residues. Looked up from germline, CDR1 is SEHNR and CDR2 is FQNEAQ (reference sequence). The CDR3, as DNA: TGTGCCAGCAGCAAAACTCTAGCGGGAGGCCCGTACGAGCAGTACTTC. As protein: CASSKTLAGGPYEQYF.

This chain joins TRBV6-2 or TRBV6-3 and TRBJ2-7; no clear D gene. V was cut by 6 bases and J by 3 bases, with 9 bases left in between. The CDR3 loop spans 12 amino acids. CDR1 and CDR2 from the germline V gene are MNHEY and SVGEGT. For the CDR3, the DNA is TGTGCCAGCAGCTACCGGATCTACGAGCAGTACTTC. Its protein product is CASSYRIYEQYF.

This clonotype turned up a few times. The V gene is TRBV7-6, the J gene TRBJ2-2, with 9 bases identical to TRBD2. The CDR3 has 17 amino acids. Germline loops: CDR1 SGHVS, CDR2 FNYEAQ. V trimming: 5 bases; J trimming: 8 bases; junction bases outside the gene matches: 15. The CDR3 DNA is TGTGCCAGCAGCGCCTCTCTAGCGGGGACCACCATTGGGGAGCTGTTTTTT. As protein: CASSASLAGTTIGELFF.

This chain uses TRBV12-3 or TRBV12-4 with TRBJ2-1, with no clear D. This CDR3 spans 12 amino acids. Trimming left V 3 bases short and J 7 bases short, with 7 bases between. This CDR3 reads CASSFGKNEQFF. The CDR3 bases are TGTGCCAGCAGTTTTGGTAAGAATGAGCAGTTCTTC.

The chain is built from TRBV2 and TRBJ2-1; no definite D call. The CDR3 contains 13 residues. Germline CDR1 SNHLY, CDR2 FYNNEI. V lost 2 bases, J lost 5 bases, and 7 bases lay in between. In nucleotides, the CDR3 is TGTGCCAGCAGTGAATTGGAAAACAATGAGCAGTTCTTC. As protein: CASSELENNEQFF.

The chain's CDR3 is CASSAVAGGVADTQYF. As DNA, the CDR3 is TGTGCCAGCAGCGCTGTAGCGGGGGGAGTGGCAGATACGCAGTATTTT. The chain uses TRBV3-1 and TRBJ2-3; TRBD2 aligns across 10 bases. The CDR3 length is 16 residues. Germline CDR1 is LGHDT and CDR2 is YNNKEL (reference sequence). After removal of 5 bases from V and 4 bases from J, the junction contained 9 bases not matched to a gene.

CDR3 amino acids: CASSDNMNTEAFF. The CDR3 bases are TGCGCCAGCAGCGACAACATGAACACTGAAGCTTTCTTT. V usage is TRBV5-1 and J usage is TRBJ1-1, with D unclear. The CDR3 extends over 13 amino acids. CDR1 and CDR2 (germline): SGHRS, YFSETQ. V lost 4 bases, J lost 0 bases, and 7 bases lay in between.

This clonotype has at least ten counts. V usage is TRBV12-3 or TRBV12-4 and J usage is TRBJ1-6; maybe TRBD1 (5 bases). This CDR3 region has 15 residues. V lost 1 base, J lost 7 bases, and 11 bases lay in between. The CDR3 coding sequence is TGTGCCAGCAGTTTAGAAGCTGGGGGAAATTCACCCCTCCACTTT. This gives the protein CASSLEAGGNSPLHF.

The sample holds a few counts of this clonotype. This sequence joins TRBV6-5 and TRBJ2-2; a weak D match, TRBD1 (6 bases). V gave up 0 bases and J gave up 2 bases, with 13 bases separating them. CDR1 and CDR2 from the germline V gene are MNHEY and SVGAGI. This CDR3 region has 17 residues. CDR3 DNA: TGTGCCAGCAGTTACTCGGGGACAAATTATAACACCGGGGAGCTGTTTTTT. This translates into CASSYSGTNYNTGELFF.

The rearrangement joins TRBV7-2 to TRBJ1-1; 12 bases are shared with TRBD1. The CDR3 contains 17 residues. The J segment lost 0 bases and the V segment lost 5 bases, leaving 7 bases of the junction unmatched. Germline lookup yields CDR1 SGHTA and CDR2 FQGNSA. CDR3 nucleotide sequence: TGTGCCAGCAGCAAGGGACAGGGGGCGCTTCTGAACACTGAAGCTTTCTTT. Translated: CASSKGQGALLNTEAFF.

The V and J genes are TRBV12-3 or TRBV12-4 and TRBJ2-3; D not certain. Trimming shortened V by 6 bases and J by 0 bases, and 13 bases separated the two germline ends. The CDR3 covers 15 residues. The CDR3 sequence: CASSYSDTSTDTQYF. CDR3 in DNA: TGTGCCAGCAGCTACAGCGACACTAGCACAGATACGCAGTATTTT.

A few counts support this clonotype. The CDR3 bases are TGTGCCAGCAGTTTCCGGACAGAGGGATCAACTGAAGCTTTCTTT. It codes for CASSFRTEGSTEAFF. This chain links TRBV6-5 with TRBJ1-1; D is possibly TRBD1 (6 bases). Trimming took off 4 bases at V and 5 bases at J, with 17 bases between the two ends. This CDR3 contains 15 residues. Germline CDR1 MNHEY, CDR2 SVGAGI.

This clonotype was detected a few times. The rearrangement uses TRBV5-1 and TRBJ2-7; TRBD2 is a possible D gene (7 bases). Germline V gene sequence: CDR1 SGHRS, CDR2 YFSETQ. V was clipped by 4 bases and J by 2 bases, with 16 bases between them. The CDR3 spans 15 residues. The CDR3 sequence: CASSDSGGLPYEQYF. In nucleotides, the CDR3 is TGCGCCAGCAGCGATTCCGGGGGGCTCCCCTACGAGCAGTACTTC.

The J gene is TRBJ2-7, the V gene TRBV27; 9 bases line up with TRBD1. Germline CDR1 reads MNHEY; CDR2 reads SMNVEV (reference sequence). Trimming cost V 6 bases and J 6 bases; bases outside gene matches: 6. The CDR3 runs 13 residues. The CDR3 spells CASRGTGLSEQYF. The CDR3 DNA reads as TGTGCCAGCAGGGGGACAGGGCTCTCCGAGCAGTACTTC.

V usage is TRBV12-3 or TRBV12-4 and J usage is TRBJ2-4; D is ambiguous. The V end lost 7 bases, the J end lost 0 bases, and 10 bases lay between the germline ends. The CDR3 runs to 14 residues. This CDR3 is CASTPRLAKNIQYF. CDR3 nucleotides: TGTGCCAGCACTCCCCGACTAGCCAAAAACATTCAGTACTTC.